These T cell receptor beta chains were read from a single sample in a study of vaccination and CD4 T cells after COVID-19. What these receptors recognize is not known. TCRdb fed the PCR reads into MiXCR, producing one record per CDR3 protein. Among 7,100 or so distinct CDR3 sequences listed, around 40% were seen once. Sequenced sample: CD4+ T cells from blood, cultured in vitro. These TCRs come from a human donor in good health. Each CDR3 is given with its conserved first and last residue. Each record gives: CDR3 DNA, CDR3 protein, V gene, clone size, D gene, J gene. The D gene is left open where the match is weak. Size tells how often a clone was seen (once, few, many) or the class of an expanded clone, and some rows leave it out.

DNA: TGTGCCAGCAGCTCTGCTCAGGGACCCTATGGCTACACCTTC
CDR3: CASSSAQGPYGYTF
V: TRBV27
size: .
D: .
J: TRBJ1-2

DNA: TGTGCCAGCAGTGAAGGACAGAACTATGGCTACACCTTC
CDR3: CASSEGQNYGYTF
V: TRBV6-1
size: few
D: .
J: TRBJ1-2

DNA: TGCAGTGCTAGAGATCCGAGACAACTAGCCAAAAACATTCAGTACTTC
CDR3: CSARDPRQLAKNIQYF
V: TRBV20-1
size: .
D: .
J: TRBJ2-4

DNA: TGTGCCAGTAAGGGACCCGCCACAGATACGCAGTATTTT
CDR3: CASKGPATDTQYF
V: TRBV19
size: .
D: .
J: TRBJ2-3

DNA: TGTGCCAGCTCACCACCGGAGACAGGGGGGAACGAGCAGTACTTC
CDR3: CASSPPETGGNEQYF
V: TRBV18
size: once
D: TRBD1
J: TRBJ2-7

DNA: TGTGCCAGCAGCCTAGACCCAGGCCTTAATGAGCAGTTCTTC
CDR3: CASSLDPGLNEQFF
V: TRBV7-3
size: .
D: .
J: TRBJ2-1

DNA: TGTGCCAGCAGTGACACCGACAGGTTTGGTGGCTACACCTTC
CDR3: CASSDTDRFGGYTF
V: TRBV6-4
size: .
D: .
J: TRBJ1-2

DNA: TGTGCCAGCAGCTTAGTAGGGCAGTTAGAGACCCAGTACTTC
CDR3: CASSLVGQLETQYF
V: TRBV7-2
size: medium-sized
D: .
J: TRBJ2-5

DNA: TGTGCCAGCAGACCCGCGGGGTGGGGCAATCAGCCCCAGCATTTT
CDR3: CASRPAGWGNQPQHF
V: TRBV6-1
size: few
D: .
J: TRBJ1-5

DNA: TGTGCCAGCAGAGAGCTGACAGGGGGAAGCGGGGCTGAAGCTTTCTTT
CDR3: CASRELTGGSGAEAFF
V: TRBV2
size: .
D: TRBD1
J: TRBJ1-1

DNA: TGCAGTTCAGGGGTGTACACCTTC
CDR3: CSSGVYTF
V: TRBV20-1
size: .
D: .
J: TRBJ1-2

DNA: TGTGCCAGCAGTGAAGTTAGGGGCCTGAACACTGAAGCTTTCTTT
CDR3: CASSEVRGLNTEAFF
V: TRBV6-1
size: few
D: .
J: TRBJ1-1

DNA: TGCGCCAGCAGTGAATCCGGGATCACTGAAGCTTTCTTT
CDR3: CASSESGITEAFF
V: TRBV10-2
size: .
D: .
J: TRBJ1-1

DNA: TGTGCCAGTAGTTCCCGGGACGGCTCCTACGAGCAGTACTTC
CDR3: CASSSRDGSYEQYF
V: TRBV19
size: .
D: .
J: TRBJ2-7

DNA: TGTGCCAGTGCCGGTTTGACAGCTGGGTGGGGTCAGCCCCAGCATTTT
CDR3: CASAGLTAGWGQPQHF
V: TRBV19
size: once
D: .
J: TRBJ1-5

DNA: TGTGCCAGCAGCCCCGACAGATCCTACAATGAGCAGTTCTTC
CDR3: CASSPDRSYNEQFF
V: TRBV7-7
size: .
D: .
J: TRBJ2-1

DNA: TGTGCCGCTATCGGGGGCACCGGGGAGCTGTTTTTT
CDR3: CAAIGGTGELFF
V: TRBV28
size: .
D: .
J: TRBJ2-2

DNA: TGTGCCAGCAGCTTAGTAGCGGGAGATACCGGGGAGCTGTTTTTT
CDR3: CASSLVAGDTGELFF
V: TRBV11-2
size: few
D: TRBD2
J: TRBJ2-2

DNA: TGTGCCAGCAGTTACTCGAATTCGGGGGGTGATACGCAGTATTTT
CDR3: CASSYSNSGGDTQYF
V: TRBV6-5
size: .
D: TRBD2
J: TRBJ2-3

DNA: TGTGCCATCAGTGACCAGCCACAGGGGGCTGTTAATGGCTACACCTTC
CDR3: CAISDQPQGAVNGYTF
V: TRBV10-3
size: .
D: TRBD1
J: TRBJ1-2

DNA: TGTGCCAGCAGTTTTGCCAGGAACACTGAAGCTTTCTTT
CDR3: CASSFARNTEAFF
V: TRBV12-3/TRBV12-4
size: .
D: .
J: TRBJ1-1

DNA: TGTGCCAGCATCGTCAGGGGTAGCAATCAGCCCCAGCATTTT
CDR3: CASIVRGSNQPQHF
V: TRBV6-1
size: .
D: .
J: TRBJ1-5

DNA: TGTGCCAGCAGTGACGGGCGGAACAATGAGCAGTTCTTC
CDR3: CASSDGRNNEQFF
V: TRBV6-4
size: .
D: .
J: TRBJ2-1

DNA: TGTGCCAGCACCACCGGACAGGGCAACGAGCAGTACTTC
CDR3: CASTTGQGNEQYF
V: TRBV6-1
size: .
D: TRBD1
J: TRBJ2-7

DNA: TGTGCCAGCAGCTTAGGACAGTTTAATCAGCCCCAGCATTTT
CDR3: CASSLGQFNQPQHF
V: TRBV11-1
size: .
D: .
J: TRBJ1-5

DNA: TGTGCCAGCACCCCGGCCAGGGAAAATAATTCACCCCTCCACTTT
CDR3: CASTPARENNSPLHF
V: TRBV27
size: .
D: .
J: TRBJ1-6

DNA: TGTGCCAGCATAGAAACAGGGGAAAATCAGCCCCAGCATTTT
CDR3: CASIETGENQPQHF
V: TRBV6-1
size: few
D: TRBD1
J: TRBJ1-5

DNA: TGCAGTGCTGGAGAGTGGGGGGGGGCCTACGAGCAGTACTTC
CDR3: CSAGEWGGAYEQYF
V: TRBV20-1
size: .
D: TRBD2
J: TRBJ2-7

DNA: TGTGCCAGCAGTTACAAGGGGAGTAATTCACCCCTCCACTTT
CDR3: CASSYKGSNSPLHF
V: TRBV6-2/TRBV6-3
size: .
D: .
J: TRBJ1-6

DNA: TGCAGTGTTACAACCCTCACAGGGTTTCATGGCTACACCTTC
CDR3: CSVTTLTGFHGYTF
V: TRBV20-1
size: .
D: .
J: TRBJ1-2

DNA: TGTGCCAGCAGCCAACTAGCGGGGGCCACCTACGAGCAGTACTTC
CDR3: CASSQLAGATYEQYF
V: TRBV6-1
size: few
D: TRBD2
J: TRBJ2-7

DNA: TGTGCCAGCAGTCGAGCCGGGACTAGGGGGAATGAGCAGTTCTTC
CDR3: CASSRAGTRGNEQFF
V: TRBV6-1
size: .
D: TRBD2
J: TRBJ2-1

DNA: TGTGCCAGCAGTTTTGGGACAGGGGGCGTCCCCGAAGCTTTCTTT
CDR3: CASSFGTGGVPEAFF
V: TRBV12-3/TRBV12-4
size: few
D: TRBD1
J: TRBJ1-1

DNA: TGTGCCAGCAGCTTAGACACGAATCAGCCCCAGCATTTT
CDR3: CASSLDTNQPQHF
V: TRBV7-2
size: .
D: .
J: TRBJ1-5

DNA: TGTGCCAGCAGTTACTTTCCCCCCAGGGGAGGGGATCAGCCCCAGCATTTT
CDR3: CASSYFPPRGGDQPQHF
V: TRBV6-5
size: .
D: .
J: TRBJ1-5

DNA: TGTGCCAGCAGCTTAGTCCTAGCGGGGGGCTCACTCAGGGACACCGGGGAGCTGTTTTTT
CDR3: CASSLVLAGGSLRDTGELFF
V: TRBV7-2
size: .
D: TRBD2
J: TRBJ2-2

DNA: TGCGCCAGCAGCGCAACGGGGGACTACGAGCAGTACTTC
CDR3: CASSATGDYEQYF
V: TRBV10-1
size: large
D: .
J: TRBJ2-7

DNA: TGTGCCTGGAGTGAAGGGGTGGGCTCCTACAATGAGCAGTTCTTC
CDR3: CAWSEGVGSYNEQFF
V: TRBV30
size: .
D: .
J: TRBJ2-1

DNA: TGTGCCAGTAGTATGGCAGGTAGTATGAACACTGAAGCTTTCTTT
CDR3: CASSMAGSMNTEAFF
V: TRBV19
size: .
D: .
J: TRBJ1-1

DNA: TGCAGTGGGAAAGCGGGGAATAGCAATCAGCCCCAGCATTTT
CDR3: CSGKAGNSNQPQHF
V: TRBV20-1
size: medium-sized
D: .
J: TRBJ1-5

DNA: TGTGCCAGCAGCTTAAATCTGAATTCACCCCTCCACTTT
CDR3: CASSLNLNSPLHF
V: TRBV7-3
size: .
D: .
J: TRBJ1-6

DNA: TGTGCCTGGAGTGTCAGTGGGTACGAGCAGTACTTC
CDR3: CAWSVSGYEQYF
V: TRBV30
size: .
D: .
J: TRBJ2-7

DNA: TGTGCCAGCGATTTTAACTATGGCTACACCTTC
CDR3: CASDFNYGYTF
V: TRBV2
size: few
D: .
J: TRBJ1-2

DNA: TGTGCCAGCAGCCAGGGGCCCGGACCCCAGCATTTT
CDR3: CASSQGPGPQHF
V: TRBV7-9
size: few
D: .
J: TRBJ1-5

DNA: TGTGCCAGCAGTGAAGGAGGAGGCACAGATACGCAGTATTTT
CDR3: CASSEGGGTDTQYF
V: TRBV6-1
size: few
D: .
J: TRBJ2-3

DNA: TGTGCCTGGAGGCGAGTGCTAGGAGGGGGCGAGACGGGTTGGACTGAAGCTTTCTTT
CDR3: CAWRRVLGGGETGWTEAFF
V: TRBV30
size: .
D: TRBD1
J: TRBJ1-1

DNA: TGCGCCAGCAGCGGCCAGGGATACGAGCAGTACTTC
CDR3: CASSGQGYEQYF
V: TRBV5-1
size: .
D: .
J: TRBJ2-7

DNA: TGTGCCAGCAGCTACCTGGGGGGCCGAGACAATGAGCAGTTCTTC
CDR3: CASSYLGGRDNEQFF
V: TRBV7-3
size: .
D: .
J: TRBJ2-1

DNA: TGTGCCAGCTCACCAGGAGGGACGGACAGGGGATATGGCTACACCTTC
CDR3: CASSPGGTDRGYGYTF
V: TRBV18
size: .
D: TRBD1
J: TRBJ1-2

DNA: TGTGCCAGCCGAGTTCCAAACGACCCCTCCCATGGCTACACCTTC
CDR3: CASRVPNDPSHGYTF
V: TRBV6-1
size: .
D: .
J: TRBJ1-2

DNA: TGTGCCAGCAGCTTGGGGGGGGCCAACTATGGCTACACCTTC
CDR3: CASSLGGANYGYTF
V: TRBV5-4
size: .
D: .
J: TRBJ1-2

DNA: TGTGCCAGCAGGACACCGGGCGGCGCTGAAGCTTTCTTT
CDR3: CASRTPGGAEAFF
V: TRBV6-1
size: .
D: .
J: TRBJ1-1